Sequencing of this T cell receptor (beta chain) was carried out in a study of regulatory T cells in long-lasting Graves disease. Investigators prepared the TCR beta libraries by applying iRepertoire HTBI primers and Arm-PCR of CDR3 regions. TCRdb re-called the multiplex PCR reads through MiXCR, storing one row per CDR3 protein. This table has 420,000 or so distinct CDR3 sequences, 15% to 20% appearing once. This clonotype was observed a few times. Time point described: newly diagnosed GD, antithyroid drugs for less than 3 months. RNA isolated from PBMCs was used to make the TCR library. The ends were cut back, 4 bases at V and 1 base at J, with 14 bases in the middle. CDR1 is LGHNA, CDR2 YSLEER, per germline. The CDR3 is 15 amino acids. These data are also associated with another study on T cells in Graves' hyperthyroidism and ophthalmopathy.

The chain is built from TRBV4-3 and TRBJ2-7; possibly TRBD1 for D (5 bases). This TCR was recovered from a woman under 30 with Graves disease. The sequencing used peripheral blood mononuclear cells (PBMCs), collected at new diagnosis, from a patient treated with antithyroid drugs. In DNA, the CDR3 is TGCGCCAGCAGCCCCGCCACAGGACATTCCTACGAGCAGTACTTC. Encoded protein: CASSPATGHSYEQYF.